The rows below give T cell receptor beta chains drawn from one sample of a study of spatial heterogeneity in lung cancer. TCRdb independently ran MiXCR on the 5' RACE reads; one entry per CDR3 protein. The sample contains 3,000 to 4,000 distinct CDR3 sequences, around 6.7% of which appear only once. This specimen was normal lung tissue next to the tumor, taken at surgery. The receptors were gathered from a male donor with early-stage non-small cell lung cancer. Each CDR3 is given with its conserved first and last residue. D genes are given only for firm matches. Size is stated for part of the rows, as once, few or many counts, or as a class when the clone is expanded.

J gene: TRBJ1-4; clone size: many; V gene: TRBV20-1; D gene: NA; CDR3 DNA: TGCAGTGCTAGAGGGGGGGCCGGGGCGAGTGAAAAACTGTTTTTT; CDR3 protein: CSARGGAGASEKLFF
J gene: TRBJ1-5; clone size: NA; V gene: TRBV10-2; D gene: NA; CDR3 DNA: TGCGCCGGAGGAGTATCGGATCAGCCCCAGCATTTT; CDR3 protein: CAGGVSDQPQHF
J gene: TRBJ2-3; clone size: large; V gene: TRBV29-1; D gene: TRBD2; CDR3 DNA: TGCAGCGTTGAGTCCCCCCTAGCGGGAGGTGTATATACGCAGTATTTT; CDR3 protein: CSVESPLAGGVYTQYF
J gene: TRBJ2-3; clone size: medium-sized; V gene: TRBV5-1; D gene: NA; CDR3 DNA: TGCGCCAGCAGTTTCATCGGAGATACGCAGTATTTT; CDR3 protein: CASSFIGDTQYF
J gene: TRBJ2-1; clone size: many; V gene: TRBV5-1; D gene: TRBD1; CDR3 DNA: TGCGCCAGCAGCGCGTCGGGACAGGGATACAATGAGCAGTTCTTC; CDR3 protein: CASSASGQGYNEQFF
J gene: TRBJ2-2; clone size: large; V gene: TRBV11-1; D gene: NA; CDR3 DNA: TGTGCCAGCACCCTTTCTTTTGGCACCGGGGAGCTGTTTTTT; CDR3 protein: CASTLSFGTGELFF
J gene: TRBJ1-3; clone size: many; V gene: TRBV6-5; D gene: TRBD1; CDR3 DNA: TGTGCCAGCAGAGATTCAACAGGGGTCTCTGGAAACACCATATATTTT; CDR3 protein: CASRDSTGVSGNTIYF
J gene: TRBJ1-2; clone size: medium-sized; V gene: TRBV6-5; D gene: TRBD1; CDR3 DNA: TGTGCCAGCAGTTACTCGAGGACAGGGGGCGGCTATGGCTACACCTTC; CDR3 protein: CASSYSRTGGGYGYTF
J gene: TRBJ2-3; clone size: few; V gene: TRBV3-1; D gene: TRBD2; CDR3 DNA: TGTGCCAGCAGCCAAGGGCTAGCGGGAGCTAAAGATACGCAGTATTTT; CDR3 protein: CASSQGLAGAKDTQYF
J gene: TRBJ2-1; clone size: medium-sized; V gene: TRBV7-9; D gene: TRBD2; CDR3 DNA: TGTGCCAGCAGCCTCACTAGCGCTGGGAGGGCAAATGAGCAGTTCTTC; CDR3 protein: CASSLTSAGRANEQFF
J gene: TRBJ2-4; clone size: many; V gene: TRBV29-1; D gene: NA; CDR3 DNA: TGCAGCGTTACAACAGGGAGAGCAGCCAAAAACATTCAGTACTTC; CDR3 protein: CSVTTGRAAKNIQYF
J gene: TRBJ2-1; clone size: many; V gene: TRBV6-5; D gene: TRBD2; CDR3 DNA: TGTGCCAGCAGGCCCGTTAGCGGGGGGAAAGACAATGAGCAGTTCTTC; CDR3 protein: CASRPVSGGKDNEQFF
J gene: TRBJ1-4; clone size: NA; V gene: TRBV29-1; D gene: NA; CDR3 DNA: TGCAGCGTTGCCCAGAGTAGGGAAAAACTGTTTTTT; CDR3 protein: CSVAQSREKLFF
J gene: TRBJ2-3; clone size: medium-sized; V gene: TRBV7-9; D gene: NA; CDR3 DNA: TGTGCCAGCACAGGGGTAGGCGTCAGCACAGATACGCAGTATTTT; CDR3 protein: CASTGVGVSTDTQYF
J gene: TRBJ1-2; clone size: many; V gene: TRBV5-6; D gene: TRBD1; CDR3 DNA: TGTGCCAGCAGTAAGGGACAGGGTTTAGGCTACACCTTC; CDR3 protein: CASSKGQGLGYTF
J gene: TRBJ1-5; clone size: many; V gene: TRBV7-3; D gene: NA; CDR3 DNA: TGTGCCAGCAGTTGGGCCGGGTGTTTGGAGCCCCAGCATTTT; CDR3 protein: CASSWAGCLEPQHF
J gene: TRBJ2-7; clone size: many; V gene: TRBV5-1; D gene: TRBD2; CDR3 DNA: TGCGCCAGCAGCTCTCTAGCGGGGGGAACCTACGAGCAGTACTTC; CDR3 protein: CASSSLAGGTYEQYF
J gene: TRBJ2-6; clone size: many; V gene: TRBV27; D gene: NA; CDR3 DNA: TGTGCCAGCAGTTTGTCGGCATCATCCTCTGGGGCCAACGTCCTGACTTTC; CDR3 protein: CASSLSASSSGANVLTF
J gene: TRBJ1-1; clone size: medium-sized; V gene: TRBV20-1; D gene: NA; CDR3 DNA: TGCAGTGCTAGTCGGGGATCTGCTTTCTTT; CDR3 protein: CSASRGSAFF
J gene: TRBJ2-7; clone size: few; V gene: TRBV27; D gene: TRBD1; CDR3 DNA: TGTGCCAGCAGCACCGGGACAGGGAGAGGCGAGCAGTACTTC; CDR3 protein: CASSTGTGRGEQYF
J gene: TRBJ1-1; clone size: medium-sized; V gene: TRBV7-2; D gene: NA; CDR3 DNA: TGTGCCAGCAGCTTCGCTAAGAACACTGAAGCTTTCTTT; CDR3 protein: CASSFAKNTEAFF
J gene: TRBJ2-1; clone size: many; V gene: TRBV11-3; D gene: NA; CDR3 DNA: TGTGCCAGCAGATCATACAGTTACAATGAGCAGTTCTTC; CDR3 protein: CASRSYSYNEQFF
J gene: TRBJ1-3; clone size: many; V gene: TRBV4-2; D gene: NA; CDR3 DNA: TGTGCCAGCAGCCAAGATCCAGGGGCAGGAAACACCATATATTTT; CDR3 protein: CASSQDPGAGNTIYF
J gene: TRBJ2-7; clone size: many; V gene: TRBV6-2/TRBV6-3; D gene: NA; CDR3 DNA: TGTGCCAGCGAGCCATCATGGGGGGACTACGAGCAGTACTTC; CDR3 protein: CASEPSWGDYEQYF
J gene: TRBJ2-1; clone size: many; V gene: TRBV11-3; D gene: NA; CDR3 DNA: TGTGCCAGCAGCTTAGTGGGCGACTACAATGAGCAGTTCTTC; CDR3 protein: CASSLVGDYNEQFF
J gene: TRBJ1-1; clone size: many; V gene: TRBV29-1; D gene: TRBD1; CDR3 DNA: TGCAGCGTTGATCGGGCAGGGGGCGCCACTGAAGCTTTCTTT; CDR3 protein: CSVDRAGGATEAFF
J gene: TRBJ1-2; clone size: many; V gene: TRBV30; D gene: NA; CDR3 DNA: TGTGCCTGGGCCCGGTGGGACTATGGCTACACCTTC; CDR3 protein: CAWARWDYGYTF
J gene: TRBJ2-2; clone size: medium-sized; V gene: TRBV24-1; D gene: TRBD2; CDR3 DNA: TGTGCCACCAGTGGCCTCGGAGGGCGGGAGGTCACCGGGGAGCTGTTTTTT; CDR3 protein: CATSGLGGREVTGELFF
J gene: TRBJ2-1; clone size: medium-sized; V gene: TRBV18; D gene: NA; CDR3 DNA: TGTGCCAGCTCAGTTCGGCAGAACTACAATGAGCAGTTCTTC; CDR3 protein: CASSVRQNYNEQFF